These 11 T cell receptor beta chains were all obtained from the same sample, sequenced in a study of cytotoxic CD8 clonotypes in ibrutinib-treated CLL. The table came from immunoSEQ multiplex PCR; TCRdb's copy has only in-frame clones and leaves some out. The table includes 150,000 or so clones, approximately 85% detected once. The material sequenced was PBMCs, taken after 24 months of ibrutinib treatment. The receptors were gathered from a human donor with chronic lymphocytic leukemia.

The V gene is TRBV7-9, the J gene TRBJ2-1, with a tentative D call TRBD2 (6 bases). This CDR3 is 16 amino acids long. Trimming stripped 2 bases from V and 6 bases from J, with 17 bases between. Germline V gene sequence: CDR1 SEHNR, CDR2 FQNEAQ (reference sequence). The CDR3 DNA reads TGTGCCAGCAGCTTACGTTCCGGGGGAAGTAGCAATGAGCAGTTCTTC. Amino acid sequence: CASSLRSGGSSNEQFF.

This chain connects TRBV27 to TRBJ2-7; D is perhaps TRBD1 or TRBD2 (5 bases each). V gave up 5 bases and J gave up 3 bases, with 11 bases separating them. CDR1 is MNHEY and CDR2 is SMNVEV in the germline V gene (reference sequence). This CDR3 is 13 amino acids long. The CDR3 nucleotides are TGTGCCAGCAGTAGCAGGGAGAACTACGAGCAGTACTTC. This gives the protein CASSSRENYEQYF.

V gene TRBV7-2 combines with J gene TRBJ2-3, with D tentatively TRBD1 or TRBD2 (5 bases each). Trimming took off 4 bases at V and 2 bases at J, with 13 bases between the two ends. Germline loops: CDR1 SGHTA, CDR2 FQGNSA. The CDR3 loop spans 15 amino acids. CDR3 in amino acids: CASSSVGVLTDTQYF. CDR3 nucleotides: TGTGCCAGCAGCTCAGTGGGGGTCCTCACAGATACGCAGTATTTT.

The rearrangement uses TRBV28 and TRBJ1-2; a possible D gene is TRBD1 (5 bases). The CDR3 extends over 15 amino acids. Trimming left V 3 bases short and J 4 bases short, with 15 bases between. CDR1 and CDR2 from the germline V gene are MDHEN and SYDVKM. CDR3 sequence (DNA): TGTGCCAGCAGTTTGGCTGCTGGGGACCGCTATGGCTACACCTTC. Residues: CASSLAAGDRYGYTF.

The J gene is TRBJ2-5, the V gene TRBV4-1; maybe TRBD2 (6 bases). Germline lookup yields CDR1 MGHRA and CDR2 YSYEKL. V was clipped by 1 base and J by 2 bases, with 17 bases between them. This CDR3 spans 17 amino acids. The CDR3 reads CASSQVWGEQGQETQYF. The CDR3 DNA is TGCGCCAGCAGCCAAGTTTGGGGGGAGCAAGGGCAAGAGACCCAGTACTTC.

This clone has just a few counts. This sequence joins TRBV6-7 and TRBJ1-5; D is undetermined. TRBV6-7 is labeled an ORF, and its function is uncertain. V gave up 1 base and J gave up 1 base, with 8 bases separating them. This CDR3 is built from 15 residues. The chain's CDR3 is CASSYYAQSNQPQHF. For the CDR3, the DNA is TGTGCCAGCAGTTACTACGCGCAGAGCAATCAGCCCCAGCATTTT.

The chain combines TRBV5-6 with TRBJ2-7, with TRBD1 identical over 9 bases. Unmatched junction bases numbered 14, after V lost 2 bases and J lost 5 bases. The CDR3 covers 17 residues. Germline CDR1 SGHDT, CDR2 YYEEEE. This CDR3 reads CASSFGPSGTGLNEQYF. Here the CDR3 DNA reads TGTGCCAGCAGCTTCGGCCCCTCAGGGACAGGGTTGAACGAGCAGTACTTC.

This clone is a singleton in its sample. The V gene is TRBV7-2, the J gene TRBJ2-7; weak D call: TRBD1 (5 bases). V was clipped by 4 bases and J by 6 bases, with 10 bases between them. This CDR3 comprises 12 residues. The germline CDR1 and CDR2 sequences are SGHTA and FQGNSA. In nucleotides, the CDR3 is TGTGCCAGCAGCTCTCAGGGTGGCGAGCAGTACTTC. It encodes CASSSQGGEQYF.

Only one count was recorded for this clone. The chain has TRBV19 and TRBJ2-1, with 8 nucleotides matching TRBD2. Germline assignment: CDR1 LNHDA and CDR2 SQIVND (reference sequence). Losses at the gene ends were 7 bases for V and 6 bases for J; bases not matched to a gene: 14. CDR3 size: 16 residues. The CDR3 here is CASTQYSGKSPNEQFF. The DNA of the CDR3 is TGTGCCAGTACTCAATATAGCGGGAAAAGCCCCAATGAGCAGTTCTTC. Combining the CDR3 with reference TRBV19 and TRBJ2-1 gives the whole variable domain DGGITQSPKYLFRKEGQNVTLSCEQNLNHDAMYWYRQDPGQGLRLIYYSQIVNDFQKGDIAEGYSVSREKKESFPLTVTSAQKNPTAFYLCASTQYSGKSPNEQFFGPGTRLTVL.

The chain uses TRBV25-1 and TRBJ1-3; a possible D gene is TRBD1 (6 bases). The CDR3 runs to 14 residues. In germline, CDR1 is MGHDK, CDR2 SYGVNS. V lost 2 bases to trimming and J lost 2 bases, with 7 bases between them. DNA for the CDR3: TGTGCCAGCAGTGAAAGGACAGCTGGAAACACCATATATTTT. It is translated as CASSERTAGNTIYF.

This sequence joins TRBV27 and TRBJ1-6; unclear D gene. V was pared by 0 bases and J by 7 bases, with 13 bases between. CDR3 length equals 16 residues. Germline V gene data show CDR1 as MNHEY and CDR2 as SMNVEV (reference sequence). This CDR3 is CASSLSRTISNSPLHF. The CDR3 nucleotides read TGTGCCAGCAGTTTATCGAGAACGATCTCAAATTCACCCCTCCACTTT.